The 23 T cell receptor beta chains below come from one sample, sequenced in a study of T cell responses to AZD1222 COVID-19 vaccine. The table came from immunoSEQ multiplex PCR; TCRdb's copy has only in-frame clones and leaves some out. This sample carries 100,000 to 150,000 clones, roughly 90% of them seen once, and the ten largest clones take approximately 1%. The sample in question was peripheral blood, obtained on day 0 of AZD1222 vaccination. These receptors came from an adult in good health.

The chain links TRBV7-9 to TRBJ2-1; tentatively, D is TRBD1 (5 bases). CDR3 length: 12 residues. Between the trimmed V and J ends, which lost 4 bases and 6 bases, there was a span of 7 bases. The germline CDR1 and CDR2 sequences are SEHNR and FQNEAQ (reference sequence). CDR3 nucleotide sequence: TGTGCCAGCAGCTCGACAGTCAATGAGCAGTTCTTC. It translates to CASSSTVNEQFF.

The chain carries TRBV4-1 and TRBJ1-1, with 8 nucleotides matching TRBD1. Losses at the gene ends were 5 bases for V and 4 bases for J; bases not matched to a gene: 6. The CDR3 consists of 14 residues. Germline CDR1 MGHRA, CDR2 YSYEKL. The CDR3 nucleotides read TGCGCCAGCAGCGGGACAGGAACTATCACTGAAGCTTTCTTT. Translated, it gives CASSGTGTITEAFF.

This clone was seen just once. The V and J genes are TRBV10-3 and TRBJ1-4, with a possible D match to TRBD1 (5 bases). Germline V gene sequence: CDR1 ENHRY, CDR2 SYGVKD. There are 12 residues in the CDR3. V dropped 2 bases and J dropped 8 bases, with 6 bases sitting between them. DNA of the CDR3: TGTGCCATCAGTGAGGAGGGGGAAAAACTGTTTTTT. Protein: CAISEEGEKLFF.

The table lists this clone with a count of one. The chain recombines TRBV24-1 with TRBJ2-7; 7 nucleotides line up with TRBD2. Per the germline V gene, CDR1 is KGHDR and CDR2 is SFDVKD. The CDR3 is 13 residues long. V lost 4 bases to trimming and J lost 4 bases; unmatched junction nucleotides: 3. The CDR3 protein is CATSDPGGYEQYF. The CDR3 nucleotides are TGTGCCACCAGTGACCCGGGGGGTTACGAGCAGTACTTC.

The chain combines TRBV2 with TRBJ2-2; 9 positions agree with TRBD1. Germline CDR1 is SNHLY and CDR2 is FYNNEI. This CDR3 contains 14 residues. Trimming at V came to 6 bases and at J to 5 bases, leaving 4 bases not matched to a gene. This chain's CDR3 is CASSRDRETGELFF. CDR3 DNA sequence: TGTGCCAGCAGCCGGGACAGGGAAACCGGGGAGCTGTTTTTT.

The chain has TRBV19 and TRBJ1-5; D is unclear. Germline V CDR1 and CDR2: LNHDA, SQIVND (reference sequence). There are 15 residues in the CDR3. V was clipped by 10 bases and J by 3 bases, with 19 bases between them. CDR3 in DNA: TGTGCCACCTGCGCGAGGGTTGATCACAATCAGCCCCAGCATTTT. It specifies CATCARVDHNQPQHF.

The J gene is TRBJ2-2, the V gene TRBV7-9; D gene unclear. The V end was cut by 5 bases, the J end by 8 bases, with 9 bases between. Germline V gives CDR1 SEHNR, CDR2 FQNEAQ (reference sequence). The CDR3 spans 12 residues. The CDR3 loop is CASSRLIGELFF. CDR3 DNA sequence: TGTGCCAGCAGCCGGCTTATAGGGGAGCTGTTTTTT.

In DNA form, the CDR3 reads TGTGCCAGCAGCGTAAAGGAGGGGCCAGGGGGTCGCGCAACTAATGAAAAACTGTTTTTT. Protein product: CASSVKEGPGGRATNEKLFF. The rearrangement links TRBV9 to TRBJ1-4, with 7 positions matching TRBD1. The trim removed 1 base at V and 0 bases at J, leaving 15 bases unmatched. The germline CDR1 and CDR2 sequences are SGDLS and YYNGEE. The CDR3 contains 20 residues.

V gene TRBV9 combines with J gene TRBJ1-6, with D uncertain. The V gene lost 1 base and the J gene lost 8 bases, with 10 bases spanning the gap. CDR1 SGDLS and CDR2 YYNGEE come from the germline V gene. This CDR3 is 14 amino acids long. CDR3 residues: CASSVRESYSPLHF. CDR3 in DNA: TGTGCCAGCAGCGTAAGAGAGAGTTATTCACCCCTCCACTTT. Complete variable domain (other parts from reference TRBV9 and TRBJ1-6): DSGVTQTPKHLITATGQRVTLRCSPRSGDLSVYWYQQSLDQGLQFLIQYYNGEERAKGNILERFSAQQFPDLHSELNLSSLELGDSALYFCASSVRESYSPLHFGNGTRLTVT.

The CDR3 DNA is TGTGCCAGCAGCTTAAGTGGCAGGGAAGCTAACTATGGCTACACCTTC. Translation: CASSLSGREANYGYTF. This chain connects TRBV7-9 to TRBJ1-2, with a tentative D call TRBD1 (5 bases). Germline assignment: CDR1 SEHNR and CDR2 FQNEAQ (reference sequence). The CDR3 consists of 16 residues. V lost 2 bases, J lost 0 bases, and 13 bases lay in between.

J is TRBJ2-3 and V is TRBV29-1; 10 nucleotides agree with TRBD1. The CDR3 covers 14 residues. The germline gives CDR1 SQVTM, CDR2 ANQGSEA. Trimming removed 6 bases from V and 1 base from J; junction bases left unmatched: 4. The CDR3 reads CSVGQGYGTDTQYF. The CDR3 DNA reads TGCAGCGTGGGACAGGGGTACGGCACAGATACGCAGTATTTT.

The chain carries TRBV10-2 and TRBJ2-1; D unresolved. Germline CDR1 is WSHSY and CDR2 is SAAADI. Trimming took off 5 bases at V and 3 bases at J, with 8 bases between the two ends. The CDR3 sequence is 13 residues long. CDR3 nucleotides: TGCGCCAGCAGTCTGGTAGTCTACAATGAGCAGTTCTTC. It translates to CASSLVVYNEQFF.

This clone was recorded only once. The V gene is TRBV5-6, the J gene TRBJ2-7; 8 bases are shared with TRBD1. The CDR3 extends over 14 amino acids. CDR1 is SGHDT and CDR2 is YYEEEE in the germline V gene. J was trimmed by 3 bases and V by 4 bases; bases with no gene match: 6. CDR3 nucleotides: TGTGCCAGCAGCCCGTACAGGGGGAGCTACGAGCAGTACTTC. It yields the protein CASSPYRGSYEQYF.

The chain uses TRBV7-3 and TRBJ2-1; D possibly corresponds to TRBD2 (5 bases). From germline, CDR1 is SGHTA and CDR2 FQGTGA. The length of the CDR3 is 15 residues. The ends were cut back, 2 bases at V and 2 bases at J, with 10 bases in the middle. The CDR3 DNA sequence: TGTGCCAGCAGCTTAGACGCGGGCACCTACAATGAGCAGTTCTTC. It encodes CASSLDAGTYNEQFF.

V usage is TRBV28 and J usage is TRBJ1-1; no clear D. Germline CDR1 and CDR2: MDHEN and SYDVKM. The CDR3 runs to 13 residues. V dropped 3 bases and J dropped 4 bases, with 9 bases sitting between them. This chain's CDR3 is CASSLRRSTEAFF. In DNA, the CDR3 is TGTGCCAGCAGTTTGAGGCGAAGCACTGAAGCTTTCTTT.

The chain combines TRBV6-1 with TRBJ2-2; no definite D call. The germline gives CDR1 MNHNS, CDR2 SASEGT. This CDR3 spans 14 amino acids. The germline V and J ends were trimmed by 3 bases and 1 base, with 6 bases remaining between them. CDR3 protein: CASSDFRNTGELFF. Written as DNA, the CDR3 is TGTGCCAGCAGTGATTTTAGGAACACCGGGGAGCTGTTTTTT.

This rearrangement joins TRBV6-5 to TRBJ2-7; D tentatively fits TRBD1 or TRBD2 (6 bases each). The CDR3 has 15 residues. From germline, CDR1 is MNHEY and CDR2 SVGAGI. V dropped 0 bases and J dropped 7 bases, with 16 bases sitting between them. The CDR3, as DNA: TGTGCCAGCAGTTACTCTGTCACGGGGGCGGATGAGCAGTACTTC. It is translated as CASSYSVTGADEQYF.

The V call is TRBV9, the J call TRBJ1-2; tentative D call: TRBD1 (5 bases). Germline values: CDR1 SGDLS, CDR2 YYNGEE. This CDR3 has 16 residues. V was clipped by 3 bases and J by 2 bases, with 17 bases between them. In DNA, the CDR3 is TGTGCCAGCAGCGCCCTAACAGGAGGGGTCAACTATGGCTACACCTTC. Translated, it gives CASSALTGGVNYGYTF.

The chain joins TRBV6-6 to TRBJ1-1; 8 bases are a match to TRBD1. Germline loops: CDR1 MNHNY, CDR2 SVGAGI (reference sequence). The CDR3 consists of 14 residues. Trimming cost V 5 bases and J 6 bases; bases outside gene matches: 8. The CDR3 protein is CASSPGQGPSEAFF. CDR3 DNA: TGTGCCAGCAGTCCTGGACAGGGACCTTCTGAAGCTTTCTTT.

This chain joins TRBV4-1 and TRBJ1-2; 8 bases align to TRBD1. This CDR3 is 13 amino acids long. Germline V lookup: CDR1 MGHRA, CDR2 YSYEKL. The junction had 0 bases not matched to a gene; V was cut back by 0 bases and J by 6 bases. CDR3 protein: CASSQETGDGYTF. In DNA form, the CDR3 reads TGCGCCAGCAGCCAAGAGACAGGGGATGGCTACACCTTC.

The chain carries TRBV7-3 and TRBJ2-5; 7 bases are shared with TRBD2. Germline CDR1 SGHTA, CDR2 FQGTGA. The CDR3 totals 16 residues. V dropped 5 bases and J dropped 3; count of bases not matched to a gene: 12. CDR3 amino acids: CASSPRGVAGEETQYF. The CDR3 nucleotides are TGTGCCAGCAGCCCGAGGGGTGTTGCGGGAGAAGAGACCCAGTACTTC.

This chain links TRBV9 with TRBJ2-1; D not resolved. Germline V gene data show CDR1 as SGDLS and CDR2 as YYNGEE. V lost 3 bases to trimming and J lost 5 bases, with 9 bases between them. The CDR3 has 13 amino acids. The CDR3 sequence is CASSGRGNNEQFF. The CDR3 region has the DNA TGTGCCAGCAGCGGTCGAGGAAACAATGAGCAGTTCTTC.

V gene TRBV5-1 combines with J gene TRBJ2-7; 13 bases map to TRBD2. Germline values: CDR1 SGHRS, CDR2 YFSETQ. The CDR3 length is 16 residues. V shed 0 bases and J 5 bases; nucleotides not matched to a gene: 5. CDR3 nucleotide sequence: TGCGCCAGCAGCTTGGGAGGGACTAGCGGGATGAACGAGCAGTACTTC. Translation: CASSLGGTSGMNEQYF.